The following is a TCR beta chain sequence with its context. Per the original data handling: Amplification with reference gene primers provided the estimates of nucleated cell counts. This table comes from immunoSEQ multiplex PCR, and its TCRdb copy is limited to in-frame clones, with some not included. The V and J calls and clone size come from that table; D and trimming were worked out from the DNA. The sample yields roughly 330,000 clones, around 82% seen once. J lost 4 bases, V lost 3 bases, and 13 bases had no gene match. The CDR3 sequence is 16 residues long. The V gene's germline CDR1 is DFQATT and CDR2 SNEGSKA (reference sequence). The data were obtained in a study of blood T cell repertoires in COVID-19. Across the whole study: Italy, Spain and the United States were the sources of the convalescent and acute COVID-19 samples. T cells, B-cell-depleted T cells, or PBMCs supplied cDNA or gDNA.

The sample consisted of peripheral blood. The chain uses TRBV20-1 and TRBJ2-5, with TRBD1 matching over 8 bases. This sequence originates from a woman in her fifties or sixties with acute or convalescent COVID-19. This CDR3 reads CSASVPGGASAETQYF. The CDR3, as DNA: TGCAGTGCTAGTGTCCCAGGGGGCGCTTCAGCAGAGACCCAGTACTTC.